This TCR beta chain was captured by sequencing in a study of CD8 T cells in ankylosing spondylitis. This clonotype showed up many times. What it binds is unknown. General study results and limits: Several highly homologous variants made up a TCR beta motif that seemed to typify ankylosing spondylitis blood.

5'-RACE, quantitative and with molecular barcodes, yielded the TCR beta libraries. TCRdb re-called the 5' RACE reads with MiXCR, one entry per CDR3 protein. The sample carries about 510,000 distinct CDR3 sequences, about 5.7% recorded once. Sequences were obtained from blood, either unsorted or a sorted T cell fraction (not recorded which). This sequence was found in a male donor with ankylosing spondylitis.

Here the CDR3 reads CASSLRSGERYEQYF. For the CDR3, the DNA is TGTGCCAGCAGCTTACGCTCAGGGGAGCGCTACGAGCAGTACTTC. The rearrangement links TRBV7-9 to TRBJ2-7, with D tentatively TRBD1 (6 bases). Trimming removed 2 bases at V and 3 bases at J, with 14 bases between. The germline gives CDR1 SEHNR, CDR2 FQNEAQ (reference sequence). This CDR3 contains 15 residues.